Listed below are T cell receptor beta chains from one sample, sequenced in a study of PD-1 blockade in mismatch repair-deficient tumors. Here immunoSEQ multiplex PCR was the method, and the copy in TCRdb shows in-frame clones only, minus some. The sample yields 38,000 or so clones, more than 75% seen once. Sequenced here: peripheral blood, sampled roughly 75 weeks after starting pembrolizumab. The receptors originated from an adult with mismatch repair-deficient cancer. CDR3s include the opening cysteine and the closing phenylalanine or tryptophan. Fields, in order: D gene, V gene, J gene, CDR3 protein, CDR3 DNA. D genes are given only for firm matches.

TRBD1	TRBV7-3	TRBJ1-1	CASSLRGTVNTEAFF	TGTGCCAGCAGCTTACGAGGGACAGTGAACACTGAAGCTTTCTTT
.	TRBV6-1	TRBJ2-2	CASSEAQRDTGELFF	TGTGCCAGCAGTGAAGCCCAGCGGGACACCGGGGAGCTGTTTTTT
TRBD1	TRBV2	TRBJ1-2	CASGGDSHYGYTF	TGTGCCAGCGGGGGGGACAGTCACTATGGCTACACCTTC
TRBD2	TRBV7-9	TRBJ2-2	CASSFGTTLNTGELFF	TGTGCCAGCAGCTTCGGGACTACGCTGAACACCGGGGAGCTGTTTTTT
.	TRBV7-9	TRBJ1-5	CASSLDRINQPQHF	TGTGCCAGCAGCTTAGACAGGATCAATCAGCCCCAGCATTTT
.	TRBV6-5	TRBJ1-1	CASSSPGMSLHEAFF	TGTGCCAGCAGTTCCCCAGGGATGTCCCTTCACGAAGCTTTCTTT
TRBD1	TRBV19	TRBJ1-3	CASLRGTDHRGSSGNTIYF	TGTGCCAGCCTCCGCGGGACAGACCACCGAGGAAGCTCTGGAAACACCATATATTTT
TRBD1	TRBV6-1	TRBJ1-5	CASRGQGHQPQHF	TGTGCCAGCAGGGGACAGGGCCATCAGCCCCAGCATTTT
TRBD1	TRBV9	TRBJ2-1	CASSTGGPSSSYNEQFF	TGTGCCAGCAGCACAGGGGGGCCTTCTAGCTCCTACAATGAGCAGTTCTTC
.	TRBV10-2	TRBJ1-1	CASRTSSMNTEAFF	TGCGCCAGCAGAACGAGCAGCATGAACACTGAAGCTTTCTTT
.	TRBV27	TRBJ1-1	CASSLSSWTVNTEAFF	TGTGCCAGCAGTTTATCTAGCTGGACAGTGAACACTGAAGCTTTCTTT
.	TRBV2	TRBJ1-1	CASSEVENTEAFF	TGTGCCAGCAGTGAAGTAGAGAACACTGAAGCTTTCTTT
.	TRBV6-4	TRBJ2-2	CASSDWLNTGELFF	TGTGCCAGCAGTGACTGGCTGAACACCGGGGAGCTGTTTTTT
.	TRBV6-6	TRBJ2-7	CASSSSALIYEQYF	TGTGCCAGCAGTAGTTCGGCACTCATTTACGAGCAGTACTTC
TRBD2	TRBV6-6	TRBJ2-2	CASIGLAGPGELFF	TGTGCCAGCATCGGACTAGCGGGACCCGGGGAGCTGTTTTTT
.	TRBV14	TRBJ2-1	CASSQDRDLNQFF	TGTGCCAGCAGCCAAGATCGGGACTTGAATCAGTTCTTC